This T cell receptor beta chain was recovered during a study of memory CD4+ T cells and cytomegalovirus serostatus. Study context: This sample comes from healthy Belgian adults, 8 to 10 CMV seropositive, around 26 seronegative.

Trimming cost V 2 bases and J 7 bases; bases outside gene matches: 11. The germline V gene encodes CDR1 SGHTA and CDR2 FQGNSA. This CDR3 has 18 residues. Profiled with immunoSEQ multiplex PCR; TCRdb holds only in-frame clones, not every one. The data hold under 45,000 clones, with around 78% observed a single time. Single viable CD3+CD4+CD8-CD45RO+ cells were sorted as the memory CD4+ T cells. The chain employs TRBV7-2 and TRBJ2-5; TRBD2 agrees at 15 bases. Specimen: memory CD4+ T cells from blood. This TCR came from an adult in good health and CMV-seronegative. In DNA form, the CDR3 reads TGTGCCAGCAGCTTAATGCCGGGACTAGCGGGGGGCAGGGGGACCCAGTACTTC. Amino acids: CASSLMPGLAGGRGTQYF. The full variable domain, its missing parts supplied by reference TRBV7-2 and TRBJ2-5, is GAGVSQSPSNKVTEKGKDVELRCDPISGHTALYWYRQSLGQGLEFLIYFQGNSAPDKSGLPSDRFSAERTGGSVSTLTIQRTQQEDSAVYLCASSLMPGLAGGRGTQYFGPGTRLLVL.